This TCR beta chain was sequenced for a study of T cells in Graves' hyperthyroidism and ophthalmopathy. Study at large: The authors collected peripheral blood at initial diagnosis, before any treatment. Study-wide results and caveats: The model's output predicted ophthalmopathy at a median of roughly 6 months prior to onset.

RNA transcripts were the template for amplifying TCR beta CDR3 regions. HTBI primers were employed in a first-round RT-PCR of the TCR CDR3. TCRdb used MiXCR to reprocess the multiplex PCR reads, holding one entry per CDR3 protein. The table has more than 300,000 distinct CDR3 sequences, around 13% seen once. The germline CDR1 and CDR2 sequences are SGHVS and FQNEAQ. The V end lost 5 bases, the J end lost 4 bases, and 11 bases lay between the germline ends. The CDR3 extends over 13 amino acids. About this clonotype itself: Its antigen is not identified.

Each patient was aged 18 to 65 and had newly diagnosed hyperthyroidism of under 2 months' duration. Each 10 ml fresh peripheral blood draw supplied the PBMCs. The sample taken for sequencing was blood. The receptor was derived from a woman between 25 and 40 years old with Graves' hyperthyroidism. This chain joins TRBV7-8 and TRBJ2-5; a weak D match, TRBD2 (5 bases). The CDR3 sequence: CASSRGLGETQYF. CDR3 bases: TGTGCCAGCAGCAGAGGGTTAGGAGAGACCCAGTACTTC. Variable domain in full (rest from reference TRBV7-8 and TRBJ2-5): GAGVSQSPRYKVAKRGQDVALRCDPISGHVSLFWYQQALGQGPEFLTYFQNEAQLDKSGLPSDRFFAERPEGSVSTLKIQRTQQEDSAVYLCASSRGLGETQYFGPGTRLLVL.